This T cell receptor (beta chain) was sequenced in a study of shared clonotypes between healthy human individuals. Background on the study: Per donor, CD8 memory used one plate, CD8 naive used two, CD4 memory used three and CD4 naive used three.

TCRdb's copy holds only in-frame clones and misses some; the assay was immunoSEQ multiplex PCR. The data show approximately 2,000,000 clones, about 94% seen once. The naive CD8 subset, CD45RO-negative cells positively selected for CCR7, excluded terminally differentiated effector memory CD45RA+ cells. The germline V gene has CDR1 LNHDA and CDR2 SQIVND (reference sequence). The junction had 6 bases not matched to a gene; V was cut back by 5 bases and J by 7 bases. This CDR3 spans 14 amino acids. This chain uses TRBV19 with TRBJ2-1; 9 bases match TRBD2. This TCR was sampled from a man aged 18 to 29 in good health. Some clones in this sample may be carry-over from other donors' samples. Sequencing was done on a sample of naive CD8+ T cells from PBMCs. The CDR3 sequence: CASSPLTSGNEQFF. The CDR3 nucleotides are TGTGCCAGTAGTCCCCTTACTAGCGGGAATGAGCAGTTCTTC.